This entry is about one T cell receptor gamma chain. Antigen specificity is unknown. The CDR3 runs to 16 residues. Germline trimming cut 0 bases from V and 2 bases from J; bases unmatched to any gene: 6. The germline CDR1 and CDR2 sequences are VTNTFY and YDVSTARD (reference sequence). TCRdb used CATT to re-call clones from the PCR reads. The sample lists over 7,500 gamma-chain clones; 45% to 55% were seen once. The record originates from a study of human gamma delta and Vdelta1 T cells. Regarding the study as a whole: Delta One T cells were reportedly polyclonal and broadly cytotoxic against acute myeloid leukemia.

This sequence originates from a human donor in good health. The chain combines TRGV3 with TRGJP2. The sequenced sample was Vdelta1 gamma-delta T cells from blood grown in culture (DOT cells). The CDR3 coding sequence is TGTGCCACCTGGGACAGGCGCAGAAGTAGTGATTGGATCAAGACGTTT. The encoded protein is CATWDRRRSSDWIKTF.